This T cell receptor beta chain was retrieved from a study of PD-1 blockade in classical Hodgkin lymphoma (TCRdb year 2020). Looking at the study overall: Nivolumab dosing was 3 mg/kg intravenously every 2 weeks, continuing until either disease progression or unacceptable toxicity. A peripheral blood immune signature of response to PD-1 blockade in classical Hodgkin lymphoma was defined using TCR beta sequencing and CyTOF.

The CDR3 covers 15 residues, taking in both the cysteine and the phenylalanine. Just the 45-base CDR3 DNA is kept, in frame starting at base 1. Trimming leaves V shorter by 5 bases and J shorter by 4 bases, with the junction holding 6 bases beyond the gene matches. The germline V gene specifies SGHVS as CDR1 and FNYEAQ as CDR2. The Qiagen DNeasy kit was used to extract genomic DNA both from unsorted PBMCs and from the negatively selected CD4+ and CD8+ fractions. TCR beta CDR3 regions were subjected to amplification by immunoSEQ multiplex PCR with primers that anneal to V and J segments. Amplification bias was minimized using a synthetic immune receptor repertoire, and residual bias was removed computationally after sequencing. For the original study's pipeline: Custom Python scripts were used to quantify repertoire diversity as the Shannon entropy index. Unsorted, CD4+ and CD8+ repertoires were analyzed separately, except in combined analyses where CD4+ and CD8+ sequences were merged in silico. Clonal expansion was defined as at least a 2-fold frequency increase after treatment relative to C1D1, with a pseudocount of 0.5 for undetected baseline clones. Clones with 0 or 1 copy at C1D1 were defined as singleton clones, while clones with 2 or more copies were defined as non-singleton clones. Clones expanded in unsorted samples were assigned a CD4+, CD8+ or unknown annotation through matching of protein sequences in sorted samples from the same patient. Wilcoxon tests on paired samples were used to test diversity changes from C1D1 to C4D1. The table comes from immuneACCESS by way of TCRdb, which keeps in-frame sequences with V and J called. Part of the clones is missing from these tables; in studies checked, under half for an unresolved V gene and the rest for unknown reasons. Clonal size and the V and J genes are those of that table, whereas D and trimming came from the DNA. The sample data list fewer than 20,000 clones, and approximately 80% of these were observed just once. The top ten hold around 1.9% of the sample.

The label giving this sample's time point can be read as: cycle 4 day 1 (C4D1), after less than seven weeks of nivolumab. All trial patients had relapsed after autologous stem cell transplantation, with cohorts A, B and C differing in prior brentuximab vedotin exposure. A Miltenyi CD4+ T cell isolation kit was used for magnetic negative selection to purify CD4+ T cells from thawed PBMCs. The trial cohort comprised 56 patients with relapsed/refractory classical Hodgkin lymphoma whose best overall responses were complete response, partial response or progressive disease. In the multi-cohort phase II CheckMate 205 trial, trial patients received single-agent nivolumab. An independent review committee assessed best overall response by applying the 2007 International Working Group response criteria. Trial PBMCs were collected immediately before nivolumab initiation (C1D1) and during therapy at cycle 2 day 1 and cycle 4 day 1. Peripheral blood was collected in 8 mL Vacutainer Cell Preparation Tubes, from which PBMCs were isolated by centrifugation and then cryopreserved. Purified CD4+ and CD8+ fractions were generated only in cases for which an additional PBMC sample was available. On LS columns in a quadroMACS separator, the magnetically labelled cells were depleted, and the flow-through was collected as the purified fraction.

For this clone: Its antigen is still unknown. Within one base of it there is no much larger clone, and no base qualities were kept.

Results and caveats for the whole study, not just this receptor: CD4+ but not CD8+ TCR diversity rose significantly by C4D1 (p=0.0027 vs p=0.16), most apparent in complete responders (p=0.02). The study was restricted to a single clinical trial cohort, and the causes of repertoire differences, possibly disease activity or prior therapy, were left undefined. Trial patients with a complete response had baseline diversity similar to that of newly diagnosed patients, while partial responders and progressors had significantly lower diversity. Baseline TCR diversity was reported as lower in newly diagnosed patients than in healthy donors, and lower still in relapsed/refractory patients. Lower diversity was observed in patients in whom nivolumab was started less than 1 year after ASCT, and these patients were excluded from later analyses so that confounding by immune reconstitution would be avoided.

The clonotype originates from a human donor with classical Hodgkin lymphoma. The sample consisted of CD4+ T cells from blood, taken before the fourth cycle of nivolumab. The chain is made from TRBV7-6 and TRBJ2-1; 9 middle bases align to TRBD1. The CDR3 protein sequence reads: CASSLDRGAYNEQFF. The nucleotide sequence is TGTGCCAGCAGCCTAGACAGGGGGGCATACAATGAGCAGTTCTTC.